This TCR beta chain is from a study of Ad26.COV2.S vaccination and SARS-CoV-2 variants (dated by TCRdb to the early 2020s). In terms of the full investigation: Vaccine-arm donors came from COV1001, a multicentre, randomized, double-blind, placebo-controlled phase I-IIa trial of Ad26.COV2.S in healthy adults. A total of 32 samples were included in the TCR-sequenced set, comprising 19 Ad26.COV2.S vaccine recipients, 5 placebo recipients and 8 SARS-CoV-2 convalescent individuals. Blinding of investigators to trial group allocation was maintained during experiments and outcome assessment. Sequencing of the TCRbeta repertoire served to evaluate the specificity and breadth of SARS-CoV-2-reactive T cell receptors following Ad26.COV2.S vaccination. Ad26.COV2.S was administered intramuscularly at 5 x 10^10 or 1 x 10^11 viral particles, either as a single shot or as two shots given 56 days apart. Trial participants were randomized into five groups of five, in which low-dose or high-dose Ad26.COV2.S was given once or twice, or placebo was given on both occasions.

The meaning of the sample's treatment or condition label: over 15 received Ad26.COV2.S at low or high dose, single or two shots; roughly 5 received placebo; per-sample allocation not given. For vaccine and placebo recipients, repertoires were sequenced using samples collected on day 63 after the first injection. In Cohort 1b, roughly 26 adults aged 18-55 years were enrolled at a single site in Boston, USA, between 29 July and 7 August 2020. Ad26.COV2.S was a replication-incompetent adenovirus type 26 vector expressing a prefusion-stabilized SARS-CoV-2 spike protein from the original Wuhan strain. TCRbeta CDR3 regions were sequenced with the immunoSEQ Assay. After extraction, genomic DNA underwent amplification by bias-controlled multiplex PCR, followed by high-throughput sequencing. The authors processed their data as follows. To quantify the absolute abundance of every unique TCRbeta CDR3 region, sequences were collapsed and filtered. T cell fraction was estimated by normalization of TCRbeta template counts to usable DNA, with usable DNA being measured through amplification of reference genes present in all nucleated cells. Repertoire TCRs were annotated as SARS-CoV-2-specific by exact matching of V gene, CDR3 amino acid sequence and J gene to a known reactive TCR set. The reference SARS-CoV-2 TCR set was derived from MIRA and filtered for enrichment in COVID-19-positive ImmuneCODE repertoires, a step that removed public or cross-reactive TCRs. Using the MIRA antigens, annotated TCRs were further analysed by specific ORF or by position within an ORF. Breadth was defined as the number of annotated unique rearrangements divided by the total number of unique productive rearrangements, and depth was defined as the summed frequency of the annotated unique rearrangements. Group comparisons of TCR breadth used two-sided Wilcoxon rank-sum tests. In TCRdb, the immuneACCESS table is reduced to in-frame sequences with V and J assigned. These tables do not hold every clone; where another copy was compared, an unresolved V gene accounts for under half, and the others remain unexplained. V and J calls and clone size come straight from that table; D and trimming were deduced from the DNA. The sample table contains 510,000 or so clones; only one count was recorded for around nine tenths of them. The top ten hold roughly 13% of the sample.

General conclusions and limits of the study: Comparing responses between vaccine doses or regimens was not something the study was powered to do. Compared with placebo recipients, Ad26.COV2.S recipients showed higher spike-specific TCR breadth (P = 0.0014). Substantial breadth of spike-specific CD8+ and CD4+ T cell responses was reported after vaccination. Comparable non-spike TCR breadth was observed between vaccine and placebo recipients, consistent with only spike being contained in the vaccine. It was noted by the authors that total T cell responses may have been underestimated by the TCR breadth and depth analyses.

V drops 5 bases and J drops 5 bases, leaving 7 bases in between. The germline V gene supplies CDR1 SGHTA and CDR2 FQGNSA. The CDR3 numbers 12 residues from cysteine through phenylalanine. CDR3 DNA only is kept here, 36 bases in frame from base 1. About this clone: Its binding antigen is unknown. Base qualities are not recorded, but no much larger clone differs from it by a single base.

The sample consisted of peripheral blood, taken in a trial of Ad26.COV2.S vaccine versus placebo. This chain joins TRBV7-2 to TRBJ1-5, with the D gene not confidently named. The TCR sequence derives from a person aged 18-60 years who received the Ad26.COV2.S COVID-19 vaccine or a placebo. For the CDR3, the sequence is CASSRGYQPQHF. The DNA is as follows: TGTGCCAGCAGCAGAGGATATCAGCCCCAGCATTTT.